Each of the 27 T cell receptor beta chains below was sequenced from the same sample in a study of cytomegalovirus exposure and HLA in healthy donors. The PCR contained 60 Vbeta and 13 Jbeta primers. The data were produced by immunoSEQ multiplex PCR, yet TCRdb's version contains in-frame clones alone and is incomplete. Of 120,000 or so clones listed, around 80% are singletons. Material: PBMCs. Receptor source: a man aged 45-65 years in good health and CMV-seronegative.

V and J are TRBV7-2 and TRBJ2-3; the D is unclear. Trimming stripped 6 bases from V and 4 bases from J, with 8 bases between. Germline V gives CDR1 SGHTA, CDR2 FQGNSA. This CDR3 has 12 residues. CDR3: CASRKSSDTQYF. The CDR3 region has the DNA TGTGCCAGCAGGAAGAGCTCAGATACGCAGTATTTT.

This clone was observed a single time. The V and J genes are TRBV5-4 and TRBJ2-7; 9 nucleotides line up with TRBD1. Per the germline V gene, CDR1 is SGHNT and CDR2 is YYREEE (reference sequence). V shed 4 bases and J 0 bases; nucleotides not matched to a gene: 17. CDR3 length equals 19 residues. As DNA, the CDR3 is TGTGCCAGCAGCCGAGTTCCCGGGACAGGGATGGGGATCTCCTACGAGCAGTACTTC. This translates into CASSRVPGTGMGISYEQYF.

This chain joins TRBV29-1 and TRBJ1-1; the match to TRBD1 covers 7 bases. Trimming cost V 2 bases and J 6 bases; bases outside gene matches: 12. The CDR3 contains 15 residues. The germline V gene has CDR1 SQVTM and CDR2 ANQGSEA. CDR3 in DNA: TGCAGCGTTGAAAGGGGACAGCCGATGGTCGCTGAAGCTTTCTTT. This codes for CSVERGQPMVAEAFF.

The J gene is TRBJ2-2, the V gene TRBV29-1; D is possibly TRBD2 (6 bases). Trimming cost V 7 bases and J 3 bases, with 9 bases left between them. Germline CDR1 and CDR2: SQVTM and ANQGSEA. The CDR3 runs 12 residues. CDR3 residues: CSAGEDTGELFF. CDR3 bases: TGCAGCGCCGGGGAGGACACCGGGGAGCTGTTTTTT.

This chain joins TRBV5-1 and TRBJ2-5; D perhaps matches TRBD2 (6 bases). Germline-derived CDR1 and CDR2 are SGHRS and YFSETQ. This CDR3 is 19 amino acids long. With 3 bases removed from V and 4 bases from J, the gap between germline ends came to 28 bases. CDR3 protein: CASSSLDAGRDLTGETQYF. The CDR3 DNA follows: TGCGCCAGCAGCTCCCTCGACGCGGGGCGAGATCTCACCGGAGAGACCCAGTACTTC.

The chain recombines TRBV5-4 with TRBJ2-7, with 9 bases identical to TRBD1. CDR1 SGHNT and CDR2 YYREEE come from the germline V gene (reference sequence). There are 15 residues in the CDR3. Trimming took 3 bases from V and 3 from J; bases not matched to a gene: 7. CDR3 in amino acids: CASSSTGGSLYEQYF. The CDR3 nucleotides are TGTGCCAGCAGCTCGACAGGGGGAAGCCTCTACGAGCAGTACTTC.

The rearrangement uses TRBV29-1 and TRBJ2-5; 9 nucleotides align to TRBD1. The CDR3 contains 14 residues. Germline loops: CDR1 SQVTM, CDR2 ANQGSEA. The V and J ends lost 7 bases and 5 bases, in that order; junction bases with no gene match: 11. CDR3 residues: CSAQQGAAYETQYF. In DNA, the CDR3 is TGCAGCGCCCAACAGGGGGCAGCGTATGAGACCCAGTACTTC.

The J gene is TRBJ2-5, the V gene TRBV28; D possibly corresponds to TRBD2 (6 bases). The V end was cut by 10 bases, the J end by 6 bases, with 15 bases between. The V gene's germline CDR1 is MDHEN and CDR2 SYDVKM. This CDR3 contains 12 residues. The CDR3 DNA sequence: TGTGCCACCGGCGGGGTATTGAAGACCCAGTACTTC. It encodes CATGGVLKTQYF. Looking up the rest from reference TRBV28 and TRBJ2-5 gives the full variable domain: DVKVTQSSRYLVKRTGEKVFLECVQDMDHENMFWYRQDPGLGLRLIYFSYDVKMKEKGDIPEGYSVSREKKERFSLILESASTNQTSMYLCATGGVLKTQYFGPGTRLLVL.

This chain links TRBV5-1 with TRBJ2-3; tentative D call: TRBD1 (6 bases). Germline assignment: CDR1 SGHRS and CDR2 YFSETQ. Trimming cost V 2 bases and J 6 bases, with 16 bases left between them. This CDR3 contains 15 residues. CDR3 DNA sequence: TGCGCCAGCAGCTTACCTGGGGGCGGTAGTGATACGCAGTATTTT. Residues: CASSLPGGGSDTQYF.

The chain links TRBV7-2 to TRBJ1-1, with a tentative D call TRBD1 (6 bases). Germline CDR1 is SGHTA and CDR2 is FQGNSA. This CDR3 comprises 17 residues. Trimming removed 5 bases from V and 3 bases from J, with 22 bases in between. The CDR3 reads CASSPRRDTRGDTEAFF. In DNA form, the CDR3 reads TGTGCCAGCAGCCCTCGCCGGGACACCCGGGGGGACACTGAAGCTTTCTTT.

The rearrangement uses TRBV14 and TRBJ1-1, with D maybe TRBD1 (5 bases). The CDR3 has 15 amino acids. The V end was cut by 2 bases, the J end by 4 bases, with 14 bases between. Germline CDR1 SGHDN, CDR2 FVKESK. The CDR3 is CASSQTRGGGTEAFF. CDR3 sequence (DNA): TGTGCCAGCAGCCAAACGCGCGGGGGTGGCACTGAAGCTTTCTTT. The variable domain in full, completed from reference TRBV14 and TRBJ1-1, reads EAGVTQFPSHSVIEKGQTVTLRCDPISGHDNLYWYRRVMGKEIKFLLHFVKESKQDESGMPNNRFLAERTGGTYSTLKVQPAELEDSGVYFCASSQTRGGGTEAFFGQGTRLTVV.

The chain combines TRBV5-1 with TRBJ2-3; 15 bases align to TRBD2. The CDR3 sequence is 16 residues long. Trimming at V came to 4 bases and at J to 5 bases, leaving 5 bases not matched to a gene. The germline CDR1 and CDR2 sequences are SGHRS and YFSETQ. The CDR3 bases are TGCGCCAGCAGCCCAGGACTAGCGGGAGGGCAAGATACGCAGTATTTT. Amino acids: CASSPGLAGGQDTQYF.

This clone was observed a single time. The chain recombines TRBV21-1 with TRBJ2-7; the table's D call, TRBD2, has no DNA check behind it. TRBV21-1 is a listed pseudogene. The CDR3 runs 15 residues. CDR3 protein: CASSKVEKVVGGQYF. The CDR3 DNA follows: TGTGCCAGCAGCAAAGTGGAAAAAGTCGTGGGAGGGCAGTACTTC.

This clone was picked up a small number of times. The chain uses TRBV30 and TRBJ2-2; 8 bases line up with TRBD2. Germline V CDR1 and CDR2: GTSNPN, SVGIG (reference sequence). This CDR3 contains 15 residues. The ends lost 5 bases at V and 5 bases at J; junction bases unmatched: 10. CDR3 sequence: CAWCNGLAPTGELFF. CDR3 DNA: TGTGCCTGGTGCAATGGACTAGCCCCGACCGGGGAGCTGTTTTTT. Full variable domain (rest looked up from reference TRBV30 and TRBJ2-2): SQTIHQWPATLVQPVGSPLSLECTVEGTSNPNLYWYRQAAGRGLQLLFYSVGIGQISSEVPQNLSASRPQDRQFILSSKKLLLSDSGFYLCAWCNGLAPTGELFFGEGSRLTVL.

This rearrangement joins TRBV6-6 to TRBJ1-2; D remains unclear. The CDR3 length is 12 residues. The V end was cut by 5 bases, the J end by 5 bases, with 9 bases between. CDR1 and CDR2 (germline): MNHNY, SVGAGI (reference sequence). CDR3 in amino acids: CASSRVGYGYTF. For the CDR3, the DNA is TGTGCCAGCAGTCGGGTAGGATATGGCTACACCTTC.

The chain links TRBV2 to TRBJ1-4, with 9 positions matching TRBD1. This CDR3 comprises 16 residues. V lost 6 bases to trimming and J lost 3 bases; unmatched junction nucleotides: 8. The germline V gene encodes CDR1 SNHLY and CDR2 FYNNEI. The CDR3 loop is CASRETGTGPNEKLFF. The CDR3 DNA follows: TGTGCCAGCAGAGAAACCGGGACAGGGCCTAATGAAAAACTGTTTTTT. Variable domain in full (rest from reference TRBV2 and TRBJ1-4): EPEVTQTPSHQVTQMGQEVILRCVPISNHLYFYWYRQILGQKVEFLVSFYNNEISEKSEIFDDQFSVERPDGSNFTLKIRSTKLEDSAMYFCASRETGTGPNEKLFFGSGTQLSVL.

CDR3 protein: CASSPGLGYGYTF. The CDR3 bases are TGTGCCAGCAGCCCAGGGCTTGGCTATGGCTACACCTTC. The chain employs TRBV7-2 and TRBJ1-2; D perhaps matches TRBD1 (5 bases). The CDR3 loop spans 13 amino acids. The germline V gene has CDR1 SGHTA and CDR2 FQGNSA. V shed 5 bases and J shed 4 bases, with 11 bases lying between them.

The chain recombines TRBV7-2 with TRBJ2-1; D ambiguous. This CDR3 spans 11 amino acids. CDR1 and CDR2 from the germline V gene are SGHTA and FQGNSA. V lost 5 bases to trimming and J lost 11 bases, with 10 bases between them. The CDR3 coding sequence is TGTGCCAGCAGCCGAACTAACCAGCAGTTCTTC. It codes for CASSRTNQQFF.

CDR3 in DNA: TGTGCTAGTGGTTTGGTACGGGGGGAAGGGTCCTACGAGCAGTACTTC. Translation gives CASGLVRGEGSYEQYF. This sequence joins TRBV12-5 and TRBJ2-7; 7 nucleotides agree with TRBD2. The trim removed 0 bases at V and 1 base at J, leaving 6 bases unmatched. The CDR3 contains 16 residues. The germline V gene encodes CDR1 LGHNT and CDR2 FRNRAP.

The V and J genes are TRBV4-2 and TRBJ2-5; D remains ambiguous. The germline CDR1 and CDR2 sequences are LGHNA and YNFKEQ. CDR3 length: 13 amino acids. Trimming removed 0 bases from V and 5 bases from J, with 7 bases in between. CDR3 amino acids: CASSQDSSETQYF. CDR3 DNA: TGTGCCAGCAGCCAAGATTCCTCCGAGACCCAGTACTTC.

V gene TRBV7-2 combines with J gene TRBJ2-3; D possibly corresponds to TRBD1 (5 bases). Deletions cut 5 bases from V and 6 bases from J, with 18 bases between. Germline assignment: CDR1 SGHTA and CDR2 FQGNSA. This CDR3 region has 15 residues. The DNA of the CDR3 is TGTGCCAGCAGCCCCCCCCCGGCAGGGCGGGATACGCAGTATTTT. Its translation is CASSPPPAGRDTQYF.

The V gene is TRBV18, the J gene TRBJ2-4; 7 nucleotides align to TRBD2. The CDR3 is made up of 16 amino acids. V shed 2 bases and J 7 bases; nucleotides not matched to a gene: 11. Germline CDR1 and CDR2: KGHSH and LQKENI. Here the CDR3 DNA reads TGTGCCAGCTCACCAGGGCGGAGCCAAGCGGGGAACATTCAGTACTTC. This gives the protein CASSPGRSQAGNIQYF.

This rearrangement joins TRBV13 to TRBJ2-7; 9 positions agree with TRBD2. Germline-derived CDR1 and CDR2 are PRHDT and FYEKMQ (reference sequence). The CDR3 is 16 amino acids. The V gene end was trimmed by 7 bases and the J gene end by 4 bases; junction bases not matched to a gene: 14. The CDR3 region is CASTLRGAGGSYEQYF. CDR3 in DNA: TGTGCCAGCACCCTCAGGGGGGCGGGGGGGAGTTACGAGCAGTACTTC.

The chain uses TRBV7-9 and TRBJ2-1; 13 bases align to TRBD2. The V and J ends lost 1 base and 0 bases, in that order; junction bases with no gene match: 6. CDR1 and CDR2 from the germline V gene are SEHNR and FQNEAQ (reference sequence). The CDR3 contains 19 residues. The CDR3 sequence is CASSLGGLAGPSSYNEQFF. As DNA, the CDR3 is TGTGCCAGCAGCTTAGGGGGACTAGCGGGACCAAGCTCCTACAATGAGCAGTTCTTC.

The chain recombines TRBV18 with TRBJ1-2, with 8 bases identical to TRBD1. CDR1 KGHSH and CDR2 LQKENI come from the germline V gene. The CDR3 has 15 amino acids. The trim removed 3 bases at V and 8 bases at J, leaving 11 bases unmatched. The CDR3 is CASSPDRDGAMGYTF. The CDR3 DNA follows: TGTGCCAGCTCACCGGACAGGGACGGTGCTATGGGCTACACCTTC.

The rearrangement uses TRBV7-3 and TRBJ2-3; TRBD1 matches 9 bases. J was trimmed by 0 bases and V by 4 bases; bases with no gene match: 5. The germline V gene encodes CDR1 SGHTA and CDR2 FQGTGA. This CDR3 spans 16 amino acids. This chain's CDR3 is CASSSGTGWSTDTQYF. CDR3 sequence (DNA): TGTGCCAGCAGCTCGGGGACAGGGTGGAGCACAGATACGCAGTATTTT.

The chain uses TRBV5-1 and TRBJ2-4; TRBD2 agrees at 10 bases. V was clipped by 4 bases and J by 5 bases; unmatched bases: 9. The CDR3 is 16 residues long. In germline, CDR1 is SGHRS, CDR2 YFSETQ. The CDR3 DNA is TGCGCCAGCAGCAGTCGAGCGGGGGGGCTCCAAAACATTCAGTACTTC. It codes for CASSSRAGGLQNIQYF.